This T cell receptor (beta chain) was obtained from a study of T cells in tuberculosis. Study information: T cells were selected with CD1B tetramers loaded with glucose monomycolate. A South African cohort included IGRA-negative adolescents, latently infected IGRA-positive adolescents and adults with active tuberculosis.

Data came from immunoSEQ multiplex PCR; TCRdb stores just in-frame clones and leaves some out. The sample yields some 34,000 clones, 70% to 90% seen once. Study-level results: Active tuberculosis patients had shorter CDR3-alpha; the beta difference was nonsignificant. Using the GMM-specific repertoire gave approximately 89% accuracy versus about 70% with motifs.

The time point: new active TB diagnosis, blood taken before or within 7 days of starting treatment. As concerns this clone: Its antigen remains unknown.

This CDR3 spans 15 amino acids. The ends lost 1 base at V and 5 bases at J; junction bases unmatched: 7. Germline loops: CDR1 MNHEY, CDR2 SVGAGI. Sample: PBMCs, taken at tuberculosis diagnosis. The sequence was collected from an adult with tuberculosis. The rearrangement uses TRBV6-5 and TRBJ2-5; 7 bases agree with TRBD2. CDR3 amino acids: CASSYFAGVRETQYF. CDR3 bases: TGTGCCAGCAGTTACTTTGCGGGAGTTCGGGAGACCCAGTACTTC.